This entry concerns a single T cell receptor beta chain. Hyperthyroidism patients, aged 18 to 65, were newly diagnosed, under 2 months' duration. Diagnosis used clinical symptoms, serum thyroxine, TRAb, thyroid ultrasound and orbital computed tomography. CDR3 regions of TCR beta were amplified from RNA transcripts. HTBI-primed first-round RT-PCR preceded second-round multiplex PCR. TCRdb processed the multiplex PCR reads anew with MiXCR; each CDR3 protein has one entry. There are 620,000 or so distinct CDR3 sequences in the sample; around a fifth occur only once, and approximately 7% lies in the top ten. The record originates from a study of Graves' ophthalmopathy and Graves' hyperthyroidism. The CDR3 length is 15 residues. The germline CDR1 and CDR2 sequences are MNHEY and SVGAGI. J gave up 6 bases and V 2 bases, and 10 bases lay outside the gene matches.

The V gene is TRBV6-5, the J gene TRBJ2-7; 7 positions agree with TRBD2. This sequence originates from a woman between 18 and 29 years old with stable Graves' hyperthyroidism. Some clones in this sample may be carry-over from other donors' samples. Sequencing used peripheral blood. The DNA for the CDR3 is TGTGCCAGCAGTTACGGGGGGGGACCTCCTAGCGAGCAGTACTTC. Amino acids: CASSYGGGPPSEQYF.